This TCR beta chain was profiled in a study of shared clonotypes between healthy human individuals. Study-wide results and caveats: In the sorted subsets, rarefaction showed sequencing was incomplete despite large depth. Relative to clonotypes present in all four donors, those not shared had lower generation probabilities.

Running of the assay took place at deep level. The method was immunoSEQ multiplex PCR; TCRdb's version includes in-frame clones alone and lacks a portion of them. Among 300,000 or so clones listed, approximately 74% were seen once. This clone was seen once. Antigen: not known. Germline loops: CDR1 SNHLY, CDR2 FYNNEI. J lost 3 bases, V lost 1 base, and 5 bases had no gene match. This CDR3 has 15 residues. This clonotype was obtained from a man under 40 in good health. The genes are TRBV2 and TRBJ2-7; 8 bases are a match to TRBD1. The sample consisted of memory CD4+ T cells sorted from blood. The subset denotes: CD45RA-negative fraction. Here the CDR3 DNA reads TGTGCCAGCAGTGAAGGGACAGGGAATTACTACGAGCAGTACTTC. It encodes CASSEGTGNYYEQYF.